This TCR beta chain was retrieved from a study of monozygotic twins with inflammatory bowel disease. Notes on the study in general: Patients got different immunosuppressive treatments, which may have made their repertoires more variable.

The germline V gene has CDR1 SGDLS and CDR2 YYNGEE. The CDR3 totals 14 residues. Comments on this clonotype: Its antigen is not known.

Blood samples measuring about 2.5 ml were taken per donor. Through template switching, UMIs that included a 6-nucleotide sample barcode were added. TCRdb re-called the 5' RACE reads and catalogs CDR3 proteins one per entry, DNA excluded. With a few hundred thousand distinct CDR3 sequences in the sample, the ten largest clones hold 2.6%. The J gene is TRBJ1-2, the V gene TRBV9; lacking DNA, the TRBD1 call made by TCRdb goes unchecked. Material: blood. This sequence was found in a human donor with ulcerative colitis or Crohn's disease, or a healthy co-twin of an affected twin (not recorded which). CDR3 sequence: CASSVVGGRSGYTF.